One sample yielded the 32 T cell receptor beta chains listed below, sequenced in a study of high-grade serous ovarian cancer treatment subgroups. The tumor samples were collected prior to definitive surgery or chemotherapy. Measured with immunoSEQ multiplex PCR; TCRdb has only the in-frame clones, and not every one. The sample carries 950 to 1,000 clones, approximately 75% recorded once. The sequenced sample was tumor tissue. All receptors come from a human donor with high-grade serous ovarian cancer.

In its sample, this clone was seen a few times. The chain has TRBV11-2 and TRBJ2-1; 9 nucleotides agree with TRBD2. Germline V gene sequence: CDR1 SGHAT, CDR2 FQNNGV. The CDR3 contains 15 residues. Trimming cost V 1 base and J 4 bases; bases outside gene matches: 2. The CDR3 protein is CASSLGLAEYNEQFF. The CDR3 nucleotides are TGTGCCAGCAGCTTAGGACTAGCGGAATACAATGAGCAGTTCTTC.

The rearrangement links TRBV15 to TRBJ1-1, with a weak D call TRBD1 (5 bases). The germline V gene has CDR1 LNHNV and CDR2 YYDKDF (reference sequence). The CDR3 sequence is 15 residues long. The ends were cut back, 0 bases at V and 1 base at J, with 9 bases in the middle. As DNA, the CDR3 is TGTGCCACCAGCAGAGATATGGGGGAGAACACTGAAGCTTTCTTT. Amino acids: CATSRDMGENTEAFF.

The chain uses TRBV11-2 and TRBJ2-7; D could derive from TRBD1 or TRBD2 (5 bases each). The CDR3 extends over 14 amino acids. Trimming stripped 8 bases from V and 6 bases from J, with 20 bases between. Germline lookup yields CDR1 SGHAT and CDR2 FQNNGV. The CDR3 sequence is CASSSGAAGGEQYF. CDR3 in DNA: TGTGCCAGCTCATCCGGCGCAGCTGGGGGCGAGCAGTACTTC. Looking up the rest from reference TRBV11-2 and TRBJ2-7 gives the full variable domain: EAGVAQSPRYKIIEKRQSVAFWCNPISGHATLYWYQQILGQGPKLLIQFQNNGVVDDSQLPKDRFSAERLKGVDSTLKIQPAKLEDSAVYLCASSSGAAGGEQYFGPGTRLTVT.

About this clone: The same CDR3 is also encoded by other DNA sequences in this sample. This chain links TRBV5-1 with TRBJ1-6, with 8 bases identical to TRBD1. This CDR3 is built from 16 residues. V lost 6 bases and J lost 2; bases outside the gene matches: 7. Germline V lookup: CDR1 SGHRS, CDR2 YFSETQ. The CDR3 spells CASTNGQGAYNSPLHF. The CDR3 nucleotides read TGCGCCAGCACCAATGGACAGGGCGCCTATAATTCACCCCTCCACTTT.

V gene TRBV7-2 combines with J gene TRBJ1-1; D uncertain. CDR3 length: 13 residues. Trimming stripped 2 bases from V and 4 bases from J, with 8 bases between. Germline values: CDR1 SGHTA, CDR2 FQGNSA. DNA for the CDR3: TGTGCCAGCAGCTTATTGCGGGGCACTGAAGCTTTCTTT. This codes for CASSLLRGTEAFF. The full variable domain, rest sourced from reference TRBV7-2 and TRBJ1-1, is GAGVSQSPSNKVTEKGKDVELRCDPISGHTALYWYRQSLGQGLEFLIYFQGNSAPDKSGLPSDRFSAERTGGSVSTLTIQRTQQEDSAVYLCASSLLRGTEAFFGQGTRLTVV.

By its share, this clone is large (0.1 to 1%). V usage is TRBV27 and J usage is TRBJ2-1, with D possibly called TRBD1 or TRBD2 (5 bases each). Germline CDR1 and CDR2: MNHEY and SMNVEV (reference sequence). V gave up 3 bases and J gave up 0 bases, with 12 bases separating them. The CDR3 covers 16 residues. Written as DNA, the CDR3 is TGTGCCAGCAGTTTGGGACGGCTGAGCTCCTACAATGAGCAGTTCTTC. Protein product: CASSLGRLSSYNEQFF.

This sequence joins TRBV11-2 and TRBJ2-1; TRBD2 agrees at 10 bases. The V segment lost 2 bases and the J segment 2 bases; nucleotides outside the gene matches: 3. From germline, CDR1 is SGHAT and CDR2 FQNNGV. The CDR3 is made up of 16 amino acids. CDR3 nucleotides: TGTGCCAGCAGCTTACCTAGCGGGGGCCCCTACAATGAGCAGTTCTTC. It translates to CASSLPSGGPYNEQFF.

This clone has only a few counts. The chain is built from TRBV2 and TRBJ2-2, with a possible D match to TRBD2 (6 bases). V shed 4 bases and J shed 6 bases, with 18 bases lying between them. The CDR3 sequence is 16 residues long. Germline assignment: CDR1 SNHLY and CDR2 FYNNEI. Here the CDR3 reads CASSVLPAGPAGELFF. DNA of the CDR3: TGTGCCAGCAGTGTGCTTCCGGCGGGACCTGCCGGGGAGCTGTTTTTT. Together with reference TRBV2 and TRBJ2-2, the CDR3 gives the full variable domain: EPEVTQTPSHQVTQMGQEVILRCVPISNHLYFYWYRQILGQKVEFLVSFYNNEISEKSEIFDDQFSVERPDGSNFTLKIRSTKLEDSAMYFCASSVLPAGPAGELFFGEGSRLTVL.

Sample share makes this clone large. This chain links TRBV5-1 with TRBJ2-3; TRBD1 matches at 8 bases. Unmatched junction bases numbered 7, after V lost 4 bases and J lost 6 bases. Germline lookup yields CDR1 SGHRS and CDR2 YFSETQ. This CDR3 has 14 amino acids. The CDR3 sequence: CASSATGAADTQYF. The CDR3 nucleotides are TGCGCCAGCAGCGCGACAGGGGCGGCGGATACGCAGTATTTT.

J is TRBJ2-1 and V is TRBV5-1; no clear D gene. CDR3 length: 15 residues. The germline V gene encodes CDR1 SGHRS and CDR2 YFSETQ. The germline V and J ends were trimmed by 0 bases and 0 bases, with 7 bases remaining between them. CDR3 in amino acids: CASSLGRSSYNEQFF. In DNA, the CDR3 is TGCGCCAGCAGCTTGGGACGGAGCTCCTACAATGAGCAGTTCTTC.

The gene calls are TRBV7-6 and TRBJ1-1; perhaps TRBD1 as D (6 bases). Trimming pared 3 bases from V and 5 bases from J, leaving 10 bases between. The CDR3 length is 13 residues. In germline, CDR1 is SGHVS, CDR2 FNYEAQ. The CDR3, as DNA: TGTGCCAGCAGCTTGGACAGCTTTACTGAAGCTTTCTTT. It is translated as CASSLDSFTEAFF. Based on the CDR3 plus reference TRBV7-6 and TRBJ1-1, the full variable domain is GAGVSQSPRYKVTKRGQDVALRCDPISGHVSLYWYRQALGQGPEFLTYFNYEAQQDKSGLPNDRFSAERPEGSISTLTIQRTEQRDSAMYRCASSLDSFTEAFFGQGTRLTVV.

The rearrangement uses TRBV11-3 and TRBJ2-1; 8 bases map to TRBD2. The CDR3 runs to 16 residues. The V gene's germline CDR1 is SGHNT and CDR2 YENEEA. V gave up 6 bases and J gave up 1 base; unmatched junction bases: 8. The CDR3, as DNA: TGTGCCAGCAGGATTACCGGGACTAGTTCCTACAATGAGCAGTTCTTC. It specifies CASRITGTSSYNEQFF. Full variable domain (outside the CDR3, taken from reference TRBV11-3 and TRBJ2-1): EAGVVQSPRYKIIEKKQPVAFWCNPISGHNTLYWYLQNLGQGPELLIRYENEEAVDDSQLPKDRFSAERLKGVDSTLKIQPAELGDSAVYLCASRITGTSSYNEQFFGPGTRLTVL.

The CDR3 here is CASTLRGLGNYGYTF. The CDR3 DNA reads as TGTGCCAGCACCCTAAGGGGCCTGGGGAACTATGGCTACACCTTC. The gene calls are TRBV21-1 and TRBJ1-2; the D call of TRBD1 is as the table states it, not checked on the DNA. TRBV21-1 is assigned pseudogene status. The CDR3 has 15 amino acids.

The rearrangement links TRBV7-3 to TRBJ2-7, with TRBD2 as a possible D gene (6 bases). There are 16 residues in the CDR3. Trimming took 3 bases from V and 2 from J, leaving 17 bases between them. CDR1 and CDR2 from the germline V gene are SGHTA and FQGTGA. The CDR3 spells CASSLEGSPRPYEQYF. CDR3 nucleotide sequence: TGTGCCAGCAGCTTGGAGGGTAGCCCCCGTCCCTACGAGCAGTACTTC.

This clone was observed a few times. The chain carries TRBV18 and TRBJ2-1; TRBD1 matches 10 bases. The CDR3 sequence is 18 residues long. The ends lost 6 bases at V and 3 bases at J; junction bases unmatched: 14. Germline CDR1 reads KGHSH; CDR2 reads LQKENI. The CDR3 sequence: CASSSLPGQGSNYNEQFF. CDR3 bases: TGTGCCAGCTCGTCCCTACCGGGACAGGGGTCCAACTACAATGAGCAGTTCTTC. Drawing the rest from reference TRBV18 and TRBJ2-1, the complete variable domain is NAGVMQNPRHLVRRRGQEARLRCSPMKGHSHVYWYRQLPEEGLKFMVYLQKENIIDESGMPKERFSAEFPKEGPSILRIQQVVRGDSAAYFCASSSLPGQGSNYNEQFFGPGTRLTVL.

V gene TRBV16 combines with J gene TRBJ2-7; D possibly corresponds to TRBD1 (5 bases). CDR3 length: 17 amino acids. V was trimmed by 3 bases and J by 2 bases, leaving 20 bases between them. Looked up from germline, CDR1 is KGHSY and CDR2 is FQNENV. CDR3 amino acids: CASSHSTVQGGTYEQYF. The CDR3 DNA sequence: TGTGCCAGCAGCCACTCCACAGTCCAGGGCGGCACCTACGAGCAGTACTTC.

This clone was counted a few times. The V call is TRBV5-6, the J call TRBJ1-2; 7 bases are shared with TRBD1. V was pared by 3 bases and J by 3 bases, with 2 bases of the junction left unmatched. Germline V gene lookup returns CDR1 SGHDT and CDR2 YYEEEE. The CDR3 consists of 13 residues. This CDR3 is CASSSGTDYGYTF. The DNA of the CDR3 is TGTGCCAGCAGCTCCGGGACAGACTATGGCTACACCTTC.

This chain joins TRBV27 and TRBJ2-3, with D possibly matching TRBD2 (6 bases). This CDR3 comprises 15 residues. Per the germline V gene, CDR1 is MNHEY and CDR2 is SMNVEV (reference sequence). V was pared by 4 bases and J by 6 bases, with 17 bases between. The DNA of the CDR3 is TGTGCCAGCAGTTCAGGGACTTCCCTATGGGATACGCAGTATTTT. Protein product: CASSSGTSLWDTQYF.

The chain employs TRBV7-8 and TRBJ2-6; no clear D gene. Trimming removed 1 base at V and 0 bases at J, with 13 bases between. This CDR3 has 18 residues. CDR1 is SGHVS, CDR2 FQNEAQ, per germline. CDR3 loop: CASSLVGLDFSGANVLTF. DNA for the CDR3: TGTGCCAGCAGCTTAGTAGGTTTGGATTTCTCTGGGGCCAACGTCCTGACTTTC.

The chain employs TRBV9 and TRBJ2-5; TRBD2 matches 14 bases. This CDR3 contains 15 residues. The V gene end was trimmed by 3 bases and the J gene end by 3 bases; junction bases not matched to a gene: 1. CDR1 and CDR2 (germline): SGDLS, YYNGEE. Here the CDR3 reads CASSEGLAGEETQYF. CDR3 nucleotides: TGTGCCAGCAGCGAGGGACTAGCGGGAGAAGAGACCCAGTACTTC.

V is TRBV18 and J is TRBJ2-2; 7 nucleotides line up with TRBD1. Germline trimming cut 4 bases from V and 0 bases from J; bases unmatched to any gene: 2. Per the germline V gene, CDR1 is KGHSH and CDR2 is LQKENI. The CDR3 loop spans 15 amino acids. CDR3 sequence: CASSRDSANTGELFF. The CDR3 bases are TGTGCCAGCTCACGGGACAGTGCGAACACCGGGGAGCTGTTTTTT.

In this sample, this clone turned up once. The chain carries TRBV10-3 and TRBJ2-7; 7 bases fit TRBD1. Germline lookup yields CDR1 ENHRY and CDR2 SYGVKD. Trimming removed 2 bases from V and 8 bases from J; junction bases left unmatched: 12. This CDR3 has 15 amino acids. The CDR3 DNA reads TGTGCCATCAGTGAGCTACCCCGGGACAGCTCCCAGCAGTACTTC. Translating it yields CAISELPRDSSQQYF.

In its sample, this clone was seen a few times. CDR3 DNA sequence: TGTGCCAGCAGCTTAACTGGGACAGGGGGCAATCAGCCCCAGCATTTT. Translating it yields CASSLTGTGGNQPQHF. The V gene is TRBV27, the J gene TRBJ1-5; TRBD1 matches at 10 bases. The ends lost 6 bases at V and 2 bases at J; junction bases unmatched: 7. The germline V gene encodes CDR1 MNHEY and CDR2 SMNVEV (reference sequence). The CDR3 is 16 amino acids.

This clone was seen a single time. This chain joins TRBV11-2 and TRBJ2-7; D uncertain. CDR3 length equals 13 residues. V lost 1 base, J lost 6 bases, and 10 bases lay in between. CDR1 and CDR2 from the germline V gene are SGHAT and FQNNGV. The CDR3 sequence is CASSLGSGGEQYF. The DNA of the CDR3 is TGTGCCAGCAGCTTAGGTTCAGGCGGCGAGCAGTACTTC.

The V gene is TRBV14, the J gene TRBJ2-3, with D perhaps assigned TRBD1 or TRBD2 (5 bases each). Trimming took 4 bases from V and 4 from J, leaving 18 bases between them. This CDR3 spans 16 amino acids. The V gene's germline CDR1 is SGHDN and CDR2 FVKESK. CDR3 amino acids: CASSPTMGVMADTQYF. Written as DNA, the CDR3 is TGTGCCAGCAGCCCGACGATGGGGGTGATGGCAGATACGCAGTATTTT.

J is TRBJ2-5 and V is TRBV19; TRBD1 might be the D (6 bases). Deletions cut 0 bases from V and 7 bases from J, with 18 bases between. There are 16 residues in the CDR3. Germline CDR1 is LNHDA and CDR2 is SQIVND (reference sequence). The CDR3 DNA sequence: TGTGCCAGTAGTATAGATCATGGGGGCGCTGGGGGGACCCAGTACTTC. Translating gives CASSIDHGGAGGTQYF.

In DNA, the CDR3 is TGTGCCAGCAGTAGCACCGGGGAGCTGTTTTTT. This translates into CASSSTGELFF. This rearrangement joins TRBV25-1 to TRBJ2-2; D ambiguous. This CDR3 spans 11 amino acids. Germline V gives CDR1 MGHDK, CDR2 SYGVNS. V lost 5 bases to trimming and J lost 4 bases, with 2 bases between them.

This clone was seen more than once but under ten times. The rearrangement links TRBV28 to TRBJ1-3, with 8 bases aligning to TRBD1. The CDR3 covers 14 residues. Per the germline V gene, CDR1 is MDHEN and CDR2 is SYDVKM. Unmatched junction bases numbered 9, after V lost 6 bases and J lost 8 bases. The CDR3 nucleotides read TGTGCCAGCAGCCCTGGACAGGGTCGGTACACCATATATTTT. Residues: CASSPGQGRYTIYF. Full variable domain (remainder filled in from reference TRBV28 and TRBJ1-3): DVKVTQSSRYLVKRTGEKVFLECVQDMDHENMFWYRQDPGLGLRLIYFSYDVKMKEKGDIPEGYSVSREKKERFSLILESASTNQTSMYLCASSPGQGRYTIYFGEGSWLTVV.

The CDR3, as DNA: TGTGCCAGCAGCAACCGGGACAGGGAGTTTGGTGAGCAGTACTTC. Residues: CASSNRDREFGEQYF. The gene calls are TRBV9 and TRBJ2-7; 9 bases are shared with TRBD1. CDR3 size: 15 residues. The ends lost 4 bases at V and 7 bases at J; junction bases unmatched: 12. Germline-derived CDR1 and CDR2 are SGDLS and YYNGEE.

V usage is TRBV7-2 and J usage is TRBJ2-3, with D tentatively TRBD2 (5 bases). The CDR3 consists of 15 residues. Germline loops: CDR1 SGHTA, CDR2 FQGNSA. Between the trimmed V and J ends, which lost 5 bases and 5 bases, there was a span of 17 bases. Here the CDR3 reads CASSPVAREGDTQYF. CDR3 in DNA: TGTGCCAGCAGCCCGGTAGCGAGAGAGGGAGATACGCAGTATTTT.

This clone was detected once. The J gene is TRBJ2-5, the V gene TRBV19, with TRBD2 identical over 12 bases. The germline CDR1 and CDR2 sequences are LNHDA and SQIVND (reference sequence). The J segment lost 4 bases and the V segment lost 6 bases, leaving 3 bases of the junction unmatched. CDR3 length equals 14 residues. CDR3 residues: CASRGLAGLETQYF. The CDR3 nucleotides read TGTGCCAGTAGAGGACTAGCGGGACTAGAGACCCAGTACTTC. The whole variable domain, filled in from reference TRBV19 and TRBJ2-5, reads DGGITQSPKYLFRKEGQNVTLSCEQNLNHDAMYWYRQDPGQGLRLIYYSQIVNDFQKGDIAEGYSVSREKKESFPLTVTSAQKNPTAFYLCASRGLAGLETQYFGPGTRLLVL.

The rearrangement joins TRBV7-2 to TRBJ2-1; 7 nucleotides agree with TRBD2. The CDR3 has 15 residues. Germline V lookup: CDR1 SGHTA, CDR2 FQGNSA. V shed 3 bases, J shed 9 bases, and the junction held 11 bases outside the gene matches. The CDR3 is CASSLAAGAVGEQFF. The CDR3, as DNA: TGTGCCAGCAGCTTGGCTGCGGGAGCGGTAGGTGAGCAGTTCTTC.